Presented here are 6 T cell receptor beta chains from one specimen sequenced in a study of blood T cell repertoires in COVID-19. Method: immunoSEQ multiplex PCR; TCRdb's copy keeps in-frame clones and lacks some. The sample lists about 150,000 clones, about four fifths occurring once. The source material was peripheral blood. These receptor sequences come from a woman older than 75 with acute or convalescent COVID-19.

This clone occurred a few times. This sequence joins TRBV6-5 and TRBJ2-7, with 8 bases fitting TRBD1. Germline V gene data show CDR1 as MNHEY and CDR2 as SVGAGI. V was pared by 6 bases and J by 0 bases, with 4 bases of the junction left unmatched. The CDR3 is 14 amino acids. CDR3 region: CASRDRGPSYEQYF. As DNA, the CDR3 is TGTGCCAGCAGAGACAGGGGACCCTCCTACGAGCAGTACTTC.

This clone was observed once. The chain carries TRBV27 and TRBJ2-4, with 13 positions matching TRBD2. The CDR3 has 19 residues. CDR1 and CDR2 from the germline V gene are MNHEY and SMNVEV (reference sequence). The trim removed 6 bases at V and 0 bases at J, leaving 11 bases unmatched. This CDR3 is CASRARTSGRGLAKNIQYF. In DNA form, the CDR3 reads TGTGCCAGCAGGGCCCGCACTAGCGGGAGGGGCCTAGCCAAAAACATTCAGTACTTC.

CDR3 sequence: CASSLAWRGRGDTEAFF. Here the CDR3 DNA reads TGTGCCAGCAGCTTGGCATGGCGGGGCAGGGGGGACACTGAAGCTTTCTTT. The chain couples TRBV5-6 to TRBJ1-1; the match to TRBD1 covers 7 bases. Germline CDR1 is SGHDT and CDR2 is YYEEEE. With 0 bases clipped from V and 3 bases from J, the junction kept 11 bases outside the gene matches. The CDR3 has 17 amino acids.

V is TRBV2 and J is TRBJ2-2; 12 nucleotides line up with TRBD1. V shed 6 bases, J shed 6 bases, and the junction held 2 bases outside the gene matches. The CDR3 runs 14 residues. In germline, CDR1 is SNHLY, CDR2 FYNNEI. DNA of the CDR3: TGTGCCAGCAGGCGGGACAGGGGGCCCGGGGAGCTGTTTTTT. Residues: CASRRDRGPGELFF.

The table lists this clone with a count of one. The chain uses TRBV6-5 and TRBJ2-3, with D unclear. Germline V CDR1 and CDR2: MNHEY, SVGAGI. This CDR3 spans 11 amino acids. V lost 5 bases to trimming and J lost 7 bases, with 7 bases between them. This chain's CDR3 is CASSISYTQYF. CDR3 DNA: TGTGCCAGCAGTATCTCGTATACGCAGTATTTT.

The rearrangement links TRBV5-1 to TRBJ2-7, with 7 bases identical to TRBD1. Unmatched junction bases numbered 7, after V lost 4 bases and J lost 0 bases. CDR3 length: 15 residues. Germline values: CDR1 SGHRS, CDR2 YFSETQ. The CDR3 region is CASSLGQTSSYEQYF. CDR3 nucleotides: TGCGCCAGCAGCCTGGGACAGACAAGCTCCTACGAGCAGTACTTC.